This T cell receptor (beta chain) was observed in a study of blood T cells in healthy people across ages. A second roughly 6 to 11 cycle PCR used barcoded and J-beta primers. TCRdb analysed the 5' RACE reads with MiXCR anew, one entry per CDR3 protein. This sample yields roughly 1,700,000 distinct CDR3 sequences, of which 28% are seen a single time; roughly 8.2% belongs to the top ten. With regard to this clonotype: Sequence at one end of the junction differs from germline and may be a read error.

In germline, CDR1 is SGHDT, CDR2 YYEEEE. There are 13 residues in the CDR3. The TCR originated in a woman aged 25-40 years in good health. The material sequenced was blood. The chain uses TRBV5-6 and TRBJ2-7; a possible D gene is TRBD2 (6 bases). The CDR3 DNA sequence: TGTGTCAGCAGAGAGCAGGGAGGCCACGAGCAGTACTTC. It codes for CVSREQGGHEQYF.